A single T cell receptor beta chain is shown here with its context. Its antigen is unknown. The data belong to a study of PD-1 blockade in classical Hodgkin lymphoma. Following autologous stem cell transplantation, relapse occurred in every patient, and exposure to brentuximab vedotin varied. Complete response, partial response or progressive disease were the best responses. Study-level findings and limits: The study reported lower baseline TCR diversity in newly diagnosed patients than in healthy donors. When nivolumab was started under 1 year after ASCT, patients were excluded.

Sequenced by immunoSEQ multiplex PCR; TCRdb stores in-frame clones only, minus some. The repertoire holds under 95,000 clones, with under 95% as singletons. The starting material was peripheral blood mononuclear cells (PBMCs), obtained at baseline. This sequence was found in a human donor with classical Hodgkin lymphoma.

The DNA for the CDR3 is TGTGCCAGCAGTTTATGGGGCTCTGGGGCCAACGTCCTGACTTTC. It yields the protein CASSLWGSGANVLTF. The chain combines TRBV27 with TRBJ2-6; D remains ambiguous. The length of the CDR3 is 15 residues. Per the germline V gene, CDR1 is MNHEY and CDR2 is SMNVEV (reference sequence). Trimming removed 1 base at V and 0 bases at J, with 4 bases between.